This entry concerns a single T cell receptor beta chain. The germline CDR1 and CDR2 sequences are MNHEY and SMNVEV (reference sequence). This CDR3 is 15 amino acids long. Trimming removed 5 bases from V and 5 bases from J, with 15 bases in between. The table came from immunoSEQ multiplex PCR; TCRdb's copy has only in-frame clones and leaves some out. Of about 83,000 clones in the sample, about 90% were seen once. The sample belongs to a study of technical replicates of blood from several donors. Sequences were obtained from T cells isolated from PBMCs. The clonotype was recovered from a human donor in good health. The chain uses TRBV27 and TRBJ2-2; possibly TRBD1 for D (6 bases). This chain's CDR3 is CASSRYRASTGELFF. As DNA, the CDR3 is TGTGCCAGCAGTAGGTACAGGGCGAGTACCGGGGAGCTGTTTTTT.